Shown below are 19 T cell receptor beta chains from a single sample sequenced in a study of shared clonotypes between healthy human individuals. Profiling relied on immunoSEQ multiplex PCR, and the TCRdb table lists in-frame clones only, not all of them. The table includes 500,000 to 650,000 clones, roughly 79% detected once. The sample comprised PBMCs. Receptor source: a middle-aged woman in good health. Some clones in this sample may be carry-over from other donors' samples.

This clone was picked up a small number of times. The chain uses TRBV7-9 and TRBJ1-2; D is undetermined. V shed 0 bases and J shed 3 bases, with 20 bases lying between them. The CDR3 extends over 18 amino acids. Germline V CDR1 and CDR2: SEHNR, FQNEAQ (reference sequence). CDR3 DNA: TGTGCCAGCAGCTTAGCGCGGGGTCCCGGCCAGGCGGACTATGGCTACACCTTC. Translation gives CASSLARGPGQADYGYTF. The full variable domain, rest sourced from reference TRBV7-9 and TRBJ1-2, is DTGVSQNPRHKITKRGQNVTFRCDPISEHNRLYWYRQTLGQGPEFLTYFQNEAQLEKSRLLSDRFSAERPKGSFSTLEIQRTEQGDSAMYLCASSLARGPGQADYGYTFGSGTRLTVV.

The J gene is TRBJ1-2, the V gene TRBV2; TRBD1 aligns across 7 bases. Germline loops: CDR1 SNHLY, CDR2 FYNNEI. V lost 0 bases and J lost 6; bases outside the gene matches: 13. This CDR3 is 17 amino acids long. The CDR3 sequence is CASSEALQGGVWDGYTF. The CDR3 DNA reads TGTGCCAGCAGTGAAGCGCTTCAAGGGGGCGTGTGGGATGGCTACACCTTC.

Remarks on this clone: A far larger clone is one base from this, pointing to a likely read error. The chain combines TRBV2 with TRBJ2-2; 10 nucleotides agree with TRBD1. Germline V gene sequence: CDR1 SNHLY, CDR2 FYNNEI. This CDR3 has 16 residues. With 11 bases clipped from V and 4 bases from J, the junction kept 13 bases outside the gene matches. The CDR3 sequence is CAGSGTGVGLTGELFF. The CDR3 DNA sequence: TGTGCCGGCTCCGGGACAGGGGTCGGTCTCACCGGGGAGCTGTTTTTT.

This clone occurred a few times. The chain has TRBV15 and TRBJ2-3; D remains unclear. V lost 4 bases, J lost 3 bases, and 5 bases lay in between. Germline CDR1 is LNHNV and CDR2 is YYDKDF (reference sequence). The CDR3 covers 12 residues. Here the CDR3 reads CATSTETDTQYF. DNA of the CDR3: TGTGCCACCAGCACTGAAACAGATACGCAGTATTTT.

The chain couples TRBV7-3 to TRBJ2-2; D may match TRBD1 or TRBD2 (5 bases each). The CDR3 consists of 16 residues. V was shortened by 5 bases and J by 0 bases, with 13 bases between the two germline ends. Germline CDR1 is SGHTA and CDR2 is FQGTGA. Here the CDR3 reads CASSPRGHANTGELFF. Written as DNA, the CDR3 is TGTGCCAGCAGCCCCCGGGGCCATGCGAACACCGGGGAGCTGTTTTTT.

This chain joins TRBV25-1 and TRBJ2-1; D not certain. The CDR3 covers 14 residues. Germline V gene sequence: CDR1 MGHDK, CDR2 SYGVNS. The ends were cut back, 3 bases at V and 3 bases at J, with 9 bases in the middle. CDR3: CASSELTNYNEQFF. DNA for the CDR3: TGTGCCAGCAGTGAGTTGACCAACTACAATGAGCAGTTCTTC.

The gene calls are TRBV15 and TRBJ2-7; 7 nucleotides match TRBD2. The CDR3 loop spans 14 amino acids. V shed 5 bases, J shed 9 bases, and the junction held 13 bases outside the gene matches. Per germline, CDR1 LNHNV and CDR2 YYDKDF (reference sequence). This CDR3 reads CATSAHLAGVVQYF. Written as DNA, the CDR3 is TGTGCCACCAGCGCCCACCTGGCGGGAGTCGTGCAGTACTTC.

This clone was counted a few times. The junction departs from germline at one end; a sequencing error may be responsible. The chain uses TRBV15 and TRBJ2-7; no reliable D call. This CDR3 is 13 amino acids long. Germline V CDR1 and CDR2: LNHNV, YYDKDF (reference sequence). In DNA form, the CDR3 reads TGTGCCACCAGAAGAGTTGGCGTGAACGAGCAGTACTTC. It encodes CATRRVGVNEQYF.

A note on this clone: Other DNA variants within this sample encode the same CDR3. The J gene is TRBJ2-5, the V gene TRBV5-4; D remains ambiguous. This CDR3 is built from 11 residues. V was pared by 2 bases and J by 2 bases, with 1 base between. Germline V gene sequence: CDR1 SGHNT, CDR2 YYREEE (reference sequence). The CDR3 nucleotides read TGTGCCAGCAGCTTTCAAGAGACCCAGTACTTC. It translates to CASSFQETQYF. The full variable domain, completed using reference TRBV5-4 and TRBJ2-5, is ETGVTQSPTHLIKTRGQQVTLRCSSQSGHNTVSWYQQALGQGPQFIFQYYREEENGRGNFPPRFSGLQFPNYSSELNVNALELDDSALYLCASSFQETQYFGPGTRLLVL.

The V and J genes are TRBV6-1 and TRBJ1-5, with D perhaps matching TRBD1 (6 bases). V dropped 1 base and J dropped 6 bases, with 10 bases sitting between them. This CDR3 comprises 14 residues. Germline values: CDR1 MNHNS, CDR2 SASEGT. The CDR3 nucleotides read TGTGCCAGCAGTGAAGGGGCAGGGGTTCAGCCCCAGCATTTT. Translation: CASSEGAGVQPQHF.

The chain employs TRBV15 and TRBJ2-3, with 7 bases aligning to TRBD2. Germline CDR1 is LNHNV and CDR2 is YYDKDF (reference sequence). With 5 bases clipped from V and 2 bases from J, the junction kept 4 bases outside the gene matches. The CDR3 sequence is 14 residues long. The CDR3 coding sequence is TGTGCCACCAGCGGGGGGGGTCACACAGATACGCAGTATTTT. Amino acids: CATSGGGHTDTQYF.

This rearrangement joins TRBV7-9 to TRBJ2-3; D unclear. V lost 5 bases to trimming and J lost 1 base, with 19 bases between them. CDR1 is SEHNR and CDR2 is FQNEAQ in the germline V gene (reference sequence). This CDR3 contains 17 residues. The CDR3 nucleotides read TGTGCCAGCAGCCCCCGAATGCCGGGCCGACGCACAGATACGCAGTATTTT. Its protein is CASSPRMPGRRTDTQYF. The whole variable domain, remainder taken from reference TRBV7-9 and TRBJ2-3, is DTGVSQNPRHKITKRGQNVTFRCDPISEHNRLYWYRQTLGQGPEFLTYFQNEAQLEKSRLLSDRFSAERPKGSFSTLEIQRTEQGDSAMYLCASSPRMPGRRTDTQYFGPGTRLTVL.

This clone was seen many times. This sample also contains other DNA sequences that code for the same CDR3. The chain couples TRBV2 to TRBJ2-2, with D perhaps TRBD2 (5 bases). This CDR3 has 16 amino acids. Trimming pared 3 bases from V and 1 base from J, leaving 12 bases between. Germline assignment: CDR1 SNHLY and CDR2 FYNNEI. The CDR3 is CASSDVREWNTGELFF. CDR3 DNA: TGTGCCAGCAGTGATGTAAGGGAGTGGAACACCGGGGAGCTGTTTTTT.

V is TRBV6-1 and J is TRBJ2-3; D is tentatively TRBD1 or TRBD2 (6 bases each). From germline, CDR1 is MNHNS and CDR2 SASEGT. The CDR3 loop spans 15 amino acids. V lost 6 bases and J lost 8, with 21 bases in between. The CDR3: CASRTGAPGALTQYF. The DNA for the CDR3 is TGTGCCAGCAGGACGGGGGCGCCGGGGGCACTTACGCAGTATTTT.

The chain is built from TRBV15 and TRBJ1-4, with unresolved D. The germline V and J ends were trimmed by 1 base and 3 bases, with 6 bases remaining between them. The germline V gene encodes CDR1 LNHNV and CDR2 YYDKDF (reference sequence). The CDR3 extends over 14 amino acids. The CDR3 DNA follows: TGTGCCACCAGCAGAGGGTCGGCTAATGAAAAACTGTTTTTT. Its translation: CATSRGSANEKLFF.

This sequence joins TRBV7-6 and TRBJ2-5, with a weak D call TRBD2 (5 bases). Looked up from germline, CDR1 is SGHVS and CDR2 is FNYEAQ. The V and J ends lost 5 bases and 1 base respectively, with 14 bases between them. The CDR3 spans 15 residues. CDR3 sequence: CASSPGWGAQETQYF. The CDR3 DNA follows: TGTGCCAGCAGCCCCGGATGGGGAGCCCAAGAGACCCAGTACTTC.

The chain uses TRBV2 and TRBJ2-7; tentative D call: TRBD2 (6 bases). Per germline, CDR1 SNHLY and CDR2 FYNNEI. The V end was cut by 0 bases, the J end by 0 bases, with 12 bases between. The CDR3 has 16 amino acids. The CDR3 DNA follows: TGTGCCAGCAGTGAAGCCTCGGGACTCCACTCCTACGAGCAGTACTTC. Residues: CASSEASGLHSYEQYF.

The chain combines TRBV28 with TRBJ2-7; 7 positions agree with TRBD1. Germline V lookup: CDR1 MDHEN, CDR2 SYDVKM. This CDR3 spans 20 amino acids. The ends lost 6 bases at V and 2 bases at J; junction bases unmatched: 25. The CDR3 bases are TGTGCCAGCAGCACCCGGGACAGACCCTCTGTGGGCCACCGGACCTACGAGCAGTACTTC. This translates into CASSTRDRPSVGHRTYEQYF.

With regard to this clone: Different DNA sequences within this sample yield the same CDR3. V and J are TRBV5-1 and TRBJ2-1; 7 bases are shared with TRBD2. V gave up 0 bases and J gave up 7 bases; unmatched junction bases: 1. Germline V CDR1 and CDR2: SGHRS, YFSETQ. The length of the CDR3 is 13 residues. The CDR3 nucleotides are TGCGCCAGCAGCTTGGGAGCGGGGAATGAGCAGTTCTTC. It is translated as CASSLGAGNEQFF.